This passage covers 14 T cell receptor beta chains from one sample sequenced in a study of monozygotic twins with inflammatory bowel disease. TCRdb reanalyzed the 5' RACE reads and collapses them to one entry per CDR3 protein, without DNA. The sample includes about 330,000 distinct CDR3 sequences. The sequenced sample was blood. The receptors were sampled from a human donor with ulcerative colitis or Crohn's disease, or a healthy co-twin of an affected twin (not recorded which).

The V gene is TRBV3-1, the J gene TRBJ1-6; the TCRdb D gene call, TRBD1, has no DNA to confirm it. Germline V lookup: CDR1 LGHDT, CDR2 YNNKEL (reference sequence). CDR3 length: 16 residues. The CDR3 region is CASSHVTGVLISPLHF.

This rearrangement joins TRBV5-1 to TRBJ2-2; the D call of TRBD1 rests on TCRdb alone, since no DNA is present to check it. The CDR3 extends over 14 amino acids. Germline lookup yields CDR1 SGHRS and CDR2 YFSETQ. The CDR3 spells CASNAPANTGELFF.

The genes are TRBV5-6 and TRBJ2-3; TCRdb's D call of TRBD2 is untestable without DNA. The germline gives CDR1 SGHDT, CDR2 YYEEEE. The CDR3 covers 16 residues. The CDR3: CASSRRAGSGRTPWYF.

The V and J genes are TRBV20-1 and TRBJ2-1. The CDR3 sequence is 11 residues long. Germline V gene lookup returns CDR1 DFQATT and CDR2 SNEGSKA (reference sequence). CDR3 loop: CSAQEKGEQFF.

This sequence joins TRBV7-9 and TRBJ2-1; TCRdb names TRBD2, which stays unverified in the absence of DNA. The CDR3 sequence is 14 residues long. The V gene's germline CDR1 is SEHNR and CDR2 FQNEAQ (reference sequence). The CDR3 sequence: CASSFPGATVEQFF.

This chain uses TRBV3-1 with TRBJ2-1; absent DNA, TCRdb's TRBD1 call cannot be checked. The CDR3 extends over 12 amino acids. Germline V gives CDR1 LGHDT, CDR2 YNNKEL (reference sequence). The CDR3 region is CASSHGRIEQFF.

The V call is TRBV20-1, the J call TRBJ2-3; checking the TCRdb D call of TRBD2 is not possible without DNA. CDR1 is DFQATT and CDR2 is SNEGSKA in the germline V gene (reference sequence). The CDR3 is made up of 16 amino acids. The CDR3 reads CSAELGTSGVKDTQYF.

The chain carries TRBV5-6 and TRBJ2-2; TCRdb's assignment of TRBD2 cannot be checked, as there is no DNA. Germline CDR1 and CDR2: SGHDT and YYEEEE. The CDR3 is 16 amino acids. CDR3 amino acids: CASSLTSGINTGELFF.

This rearrangement joins TRBV6-5 to TRBJ2-3; TCRdb lists TRBD2, though no DNA is available to test this call. Germline V gives CDR1 MNHEY, CDR2 SVGAGI. The CDR3 consists of 15 residues. Here the CDR3 reads CASSFLATSTDTQYF.

The rearrangement links TRBV6-6 to TRBJ1-6. From germline, CDR1 is MNHNY and CDR2 SVGAGI (reference sequence). The CDR3 is made up of 14 amino acids. The CDR3: CASSYVDLGSPLHF.

J is TRBJ1-1 and V is TRBV20-1; lacking DNA, the TRBD1 call made by TCRdb goes unchecked. The CDR3 runs to 12 residues. Germline V gene sequence: CDR1 DFQATT, CDR2 SNEGSKA (reference sequence). The CDR3 sequence is CSAPTVSPEAFF.

CDR3 amino acids: CSALGTGLGTEAFF. The genes are TRBV20-1 and TRBJ1-1; TCRdb gives TRBD1 as the D gene, but with no DNA this cannot be confirmed. The CDR3 consists of 14 residues. Germline V gene sequence: CDR1 DFQATT, CDR2 SNEGSKA (reference sequence).

The genes are TRBV12-3 or TRBV12-4 and TRBJ1-1; there is no DNA to check the TCRdb D call of TRBD1. CDR3 length equals 14 residues. CDR3 amino acids: CASSRPEVATEAFF.

CDR3 loop: CASSSDRNNYGYTF. The chain recombines TRBV18 with TRBJ1-2; as DNA is missing, the TRBD1 call by TCRdb cannot be tested. This CDR3 comprises 14 residues. CDR1 is KGHSH, CDR2 LQKENI, per germline.